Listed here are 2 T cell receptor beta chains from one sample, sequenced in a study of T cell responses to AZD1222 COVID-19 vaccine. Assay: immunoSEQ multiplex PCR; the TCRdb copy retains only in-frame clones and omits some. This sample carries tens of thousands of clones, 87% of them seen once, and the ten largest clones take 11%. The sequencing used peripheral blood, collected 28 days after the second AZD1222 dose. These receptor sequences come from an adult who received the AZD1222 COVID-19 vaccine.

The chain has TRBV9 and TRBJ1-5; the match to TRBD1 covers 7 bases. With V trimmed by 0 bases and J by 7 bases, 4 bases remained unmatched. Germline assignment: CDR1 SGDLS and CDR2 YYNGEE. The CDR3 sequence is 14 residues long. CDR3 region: CASSVAGGDQPQHF. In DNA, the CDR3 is TGTGCCAGCAGCGTAGCAGGGGGAGACCAGCCCCAGCATTTT.

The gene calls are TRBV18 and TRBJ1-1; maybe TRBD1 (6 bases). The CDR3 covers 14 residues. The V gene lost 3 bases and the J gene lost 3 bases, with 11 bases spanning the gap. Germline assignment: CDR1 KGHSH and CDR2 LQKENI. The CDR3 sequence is CASSPSSGDTEAFF. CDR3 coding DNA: TGTGCCAGCTCACCTAGCTCAGGGGACACTGAAGCTTTCTTT.